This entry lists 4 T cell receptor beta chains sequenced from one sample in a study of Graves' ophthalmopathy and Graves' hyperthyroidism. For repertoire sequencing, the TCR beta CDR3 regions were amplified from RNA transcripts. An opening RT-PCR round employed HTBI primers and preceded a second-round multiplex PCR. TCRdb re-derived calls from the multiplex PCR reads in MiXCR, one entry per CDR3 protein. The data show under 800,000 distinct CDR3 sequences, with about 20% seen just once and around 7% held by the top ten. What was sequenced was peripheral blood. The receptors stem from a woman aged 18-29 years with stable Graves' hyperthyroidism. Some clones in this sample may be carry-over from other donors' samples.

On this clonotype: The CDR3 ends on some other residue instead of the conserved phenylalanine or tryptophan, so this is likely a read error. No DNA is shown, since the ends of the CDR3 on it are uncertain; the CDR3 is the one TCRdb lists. CDR3 in amino acids: CASSQDKGSRDLLSGANVLTV. The chain is built from TRBV4-1 and TRBJ2-6; the D segment call TRBD1 is taken from the table without a DNA check. Germline V gene data show CDR1 as MGHRA and CDR2 as YSYEKL. The CDR3 has 21 amino acids, counting both end residues.

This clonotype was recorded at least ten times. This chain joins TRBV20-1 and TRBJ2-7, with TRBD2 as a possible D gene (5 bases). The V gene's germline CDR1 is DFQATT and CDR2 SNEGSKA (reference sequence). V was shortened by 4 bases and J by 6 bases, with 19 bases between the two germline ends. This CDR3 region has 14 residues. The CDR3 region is CSANFRTAIAEQYF. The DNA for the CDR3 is TGCAGTGCTAACTTCCGGACTGCTATCGCCGAGCAGTACTTC.

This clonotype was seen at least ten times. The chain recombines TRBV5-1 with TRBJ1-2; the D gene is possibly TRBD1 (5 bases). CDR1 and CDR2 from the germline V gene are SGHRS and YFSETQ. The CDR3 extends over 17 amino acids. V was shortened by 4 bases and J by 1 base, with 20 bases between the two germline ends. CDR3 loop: CASSDTPQEVVNYGYTF. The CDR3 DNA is TGCGCCAGCAGCGACACCCCACAGGAAGTTGTTAACTATGGCTACACCTTC.

The CDR3 sequence is CASSSGFYGYTF. CDR3 nucleotides: TGTGCCAGCAGTTCGGGGTTTTATGGCTACACCTTC. The chain combines TRBV28 with TRBJ1-2; D gene uncertain. The ends were cut back, 4 bases at V and 5 bases at J, with 8 bases in the middle. The CDR3 is 12 residues long. Germline V lookup: CDR1 MDHEN, CDR2 SYDVKM.